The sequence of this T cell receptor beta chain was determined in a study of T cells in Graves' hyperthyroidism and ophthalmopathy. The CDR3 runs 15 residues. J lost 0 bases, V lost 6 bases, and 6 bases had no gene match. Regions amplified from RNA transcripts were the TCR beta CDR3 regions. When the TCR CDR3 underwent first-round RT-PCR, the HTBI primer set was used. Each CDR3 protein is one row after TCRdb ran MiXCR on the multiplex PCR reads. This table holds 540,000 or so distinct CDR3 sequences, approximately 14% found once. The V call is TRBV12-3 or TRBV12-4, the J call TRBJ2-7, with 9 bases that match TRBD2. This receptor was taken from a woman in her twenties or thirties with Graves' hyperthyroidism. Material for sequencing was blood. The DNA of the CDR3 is TGTGCCAGCAGCCAATCTAGCGGGGCCTCCTACGAGCAGTACTTC. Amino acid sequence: CASSQSSGASYEQYF.